This T cell receptor (beta chain) appears in the sequencing data of a study of blood T cell repertoires in COVID-19. For the study at large: Samples came from the United States, Italy and Spain, spanning acute and convalescent COVID-19. PBMCs, B-cell-depleted T cells, or T cells provided the cDNA or gDNA that made up the material.

Everyone who took part was roughly 18 to 90 years old, and they came from about two dozen US areas. Clinical history as reported by participants underpinned cohort assignment. Repertoires were generated with immunoSEQ multiplex PCR, while TCRdb's copy carries only in-frame clones and drops some. The data show 260,000 or so clones, roughly 86% seen once. The length of the CDR3 is 16 residues. Trimming took 5 bases from V and 3 from J, leaving 19 bases between them. Germline V lookup: CDR1 LNHNV, CDR2 YYDKDF (reference sequence). The sequencing sample was made of PBMCs or T cells enriched from blood (not recorded which). This chain links TRBV15 with TRBJ1-1, with D perhaps TRBD1 (5 bases). The TCR was taken from a woman in her thirties with acute COVID-19. The CDR3: CATSSPGGGWDTEAFF. CDR3 nucleotides: TGTGCCACCAGCTCTCCGGGGGGAGGTTGGGACACTGAAGCTTTCTTT.